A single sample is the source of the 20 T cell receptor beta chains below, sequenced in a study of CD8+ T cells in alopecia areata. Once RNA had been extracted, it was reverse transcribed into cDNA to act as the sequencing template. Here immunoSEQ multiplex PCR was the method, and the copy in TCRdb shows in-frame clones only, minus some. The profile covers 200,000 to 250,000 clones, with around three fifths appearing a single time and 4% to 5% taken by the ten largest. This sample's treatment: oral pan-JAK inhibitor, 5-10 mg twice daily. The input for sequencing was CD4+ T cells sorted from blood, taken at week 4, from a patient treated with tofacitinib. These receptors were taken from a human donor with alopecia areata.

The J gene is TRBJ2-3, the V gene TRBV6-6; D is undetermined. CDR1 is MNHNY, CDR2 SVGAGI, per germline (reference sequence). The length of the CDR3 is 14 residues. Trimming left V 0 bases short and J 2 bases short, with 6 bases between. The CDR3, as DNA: TGTGCCAGCAGTTACTCAACATTCACAGATACGCAGTATTTT. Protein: CASSYSTFTDTQYF.

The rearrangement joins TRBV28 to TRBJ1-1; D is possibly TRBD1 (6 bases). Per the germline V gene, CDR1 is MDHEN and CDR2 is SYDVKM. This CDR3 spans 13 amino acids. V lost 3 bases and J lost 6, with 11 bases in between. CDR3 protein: CASSFSGDPEAFF. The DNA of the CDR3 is TGTGCCAGCAGTTTTTCAGGGGACCCTGAAGCTTTCTTT.

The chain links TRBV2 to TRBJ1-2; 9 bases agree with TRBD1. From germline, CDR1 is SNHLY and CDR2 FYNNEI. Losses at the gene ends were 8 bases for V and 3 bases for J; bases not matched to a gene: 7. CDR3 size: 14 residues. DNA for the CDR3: TGTGCCAGCCGCGTTAGACAGGGGGACTATGGCTACACCTTC. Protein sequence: CASRVRQGDYGYTF.

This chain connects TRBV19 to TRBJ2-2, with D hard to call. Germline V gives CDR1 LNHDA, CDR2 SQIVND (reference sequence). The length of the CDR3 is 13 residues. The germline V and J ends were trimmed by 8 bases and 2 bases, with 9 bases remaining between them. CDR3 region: CASRIINTGELFF. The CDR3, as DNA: TGTGCCAGTCGCATCATCAACACCGGGGAGCTGTTTTTT.

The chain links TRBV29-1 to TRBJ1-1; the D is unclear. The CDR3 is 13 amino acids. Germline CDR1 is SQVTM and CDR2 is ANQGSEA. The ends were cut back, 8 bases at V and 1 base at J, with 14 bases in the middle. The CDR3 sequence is CSSPSGGNTEAFF. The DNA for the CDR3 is TGCAGCTCCCCCTCGGGCGGGAACACTGAAGCTTTCTTT.

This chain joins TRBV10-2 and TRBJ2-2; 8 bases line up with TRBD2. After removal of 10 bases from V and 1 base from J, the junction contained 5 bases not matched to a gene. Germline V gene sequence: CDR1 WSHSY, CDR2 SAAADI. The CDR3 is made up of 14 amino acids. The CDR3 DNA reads TGCGCCACCTCTAGCGGGTGGAACACCGGGGAGCTGTTTTTT. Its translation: CATSSGWNTGELFF.

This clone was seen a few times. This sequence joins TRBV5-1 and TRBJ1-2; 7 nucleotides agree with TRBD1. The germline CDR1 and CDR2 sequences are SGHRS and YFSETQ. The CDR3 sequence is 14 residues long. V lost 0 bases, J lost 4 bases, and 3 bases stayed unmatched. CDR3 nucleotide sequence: TGCGCCAGCAGCTTGGAAGGGACAGTCTATGGCTACACCTTC. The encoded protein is CASSLEGTVYGYTF.

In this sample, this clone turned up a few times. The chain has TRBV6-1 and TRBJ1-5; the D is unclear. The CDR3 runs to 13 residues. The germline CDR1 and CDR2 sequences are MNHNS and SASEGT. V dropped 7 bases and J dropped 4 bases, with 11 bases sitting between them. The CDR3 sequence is CASMREGNQPQHF. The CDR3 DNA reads TGTGCCAGCATGCGGGAGGGAAATCAGCCCCAGCATTTT.

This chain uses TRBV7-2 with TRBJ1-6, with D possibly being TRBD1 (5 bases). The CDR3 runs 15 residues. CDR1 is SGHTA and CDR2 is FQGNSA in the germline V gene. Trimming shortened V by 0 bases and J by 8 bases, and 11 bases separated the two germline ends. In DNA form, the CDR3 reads TGTGCCAGCAGCTTAGCGGCAGGGCAGGATTCACCCCTCCACTTT. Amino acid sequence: CASSLAAGQDSPLHF.

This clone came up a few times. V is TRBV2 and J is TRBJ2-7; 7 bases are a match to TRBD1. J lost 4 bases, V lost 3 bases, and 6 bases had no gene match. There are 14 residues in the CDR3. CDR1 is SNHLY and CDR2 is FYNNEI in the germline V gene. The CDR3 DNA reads TGTGCCAGCAGTGACGCTGACAGGGTGTACGAGCAGTACTTC. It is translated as CASSDADRVYEQYF.

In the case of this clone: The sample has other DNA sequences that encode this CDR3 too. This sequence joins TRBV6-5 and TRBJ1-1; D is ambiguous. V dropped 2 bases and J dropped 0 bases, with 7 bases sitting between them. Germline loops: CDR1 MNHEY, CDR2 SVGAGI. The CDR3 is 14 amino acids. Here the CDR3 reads CASSYGRVNTEAFF. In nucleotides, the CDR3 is TGTGCCAGCAGTTACGGGAGAGTGAACACTGAAGCTTTCTTT.

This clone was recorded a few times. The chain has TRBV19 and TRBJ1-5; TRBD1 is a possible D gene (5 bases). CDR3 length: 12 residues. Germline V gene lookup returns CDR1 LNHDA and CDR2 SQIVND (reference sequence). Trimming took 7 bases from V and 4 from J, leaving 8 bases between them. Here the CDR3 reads CASNYRNQPQHF. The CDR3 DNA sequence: TGTGCCAGTAATTACAGGAATCAGCCCCAGCATTTT.

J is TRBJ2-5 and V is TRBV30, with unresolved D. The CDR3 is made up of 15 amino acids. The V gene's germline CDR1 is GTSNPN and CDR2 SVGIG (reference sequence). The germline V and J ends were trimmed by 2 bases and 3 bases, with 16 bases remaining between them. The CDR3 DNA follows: TGTGCCTGGAGTTCGGACCGGGTCCTAAAAGAGACCCAGTACTTC. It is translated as CAWSSDRVLKETQYF.

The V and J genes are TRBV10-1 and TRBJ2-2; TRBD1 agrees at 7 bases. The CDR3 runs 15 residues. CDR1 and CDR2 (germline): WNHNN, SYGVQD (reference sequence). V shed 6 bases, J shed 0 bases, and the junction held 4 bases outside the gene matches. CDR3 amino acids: CASSAGTANTGELFF. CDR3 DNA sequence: TGCGCCAGCAGCGCCGGGACAGCGAACACCGGGGAGCTGTTTTTT.

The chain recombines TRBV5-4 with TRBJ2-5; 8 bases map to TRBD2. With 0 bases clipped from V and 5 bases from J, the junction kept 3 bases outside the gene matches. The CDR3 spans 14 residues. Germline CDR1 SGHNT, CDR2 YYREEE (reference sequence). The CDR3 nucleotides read TGTGCCAGCAGCTTGGCGGGGGGGCGGGAGACCCAGTACTTC. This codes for CASSLAGGRETQYF.

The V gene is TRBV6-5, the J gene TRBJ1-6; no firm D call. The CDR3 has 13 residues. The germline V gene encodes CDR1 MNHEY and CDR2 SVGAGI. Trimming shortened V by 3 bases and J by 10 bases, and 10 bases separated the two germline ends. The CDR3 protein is CASSYERSSPLHF. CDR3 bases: TGTGCCAGCAGTTATGAGCGGTCCTCACCCCTCCACTTT.

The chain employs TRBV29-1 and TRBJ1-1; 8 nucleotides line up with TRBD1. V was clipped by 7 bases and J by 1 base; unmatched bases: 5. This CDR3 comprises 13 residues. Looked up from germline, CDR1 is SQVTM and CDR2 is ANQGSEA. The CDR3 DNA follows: TGCAGCGCTGACAGGGGAGGGAACACTGAAGCTTTCTTT. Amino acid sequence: CSADRGGNTEAFF.

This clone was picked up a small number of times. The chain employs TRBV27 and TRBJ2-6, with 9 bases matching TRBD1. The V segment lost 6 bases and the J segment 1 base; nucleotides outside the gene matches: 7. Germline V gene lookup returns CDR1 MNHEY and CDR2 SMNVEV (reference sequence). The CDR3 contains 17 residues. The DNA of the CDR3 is TGTGCCAGCAGGACCGGGACAGGGAGGTCTGGGGCCAACGTCCTGACTTTC. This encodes CASRTGTGRSGANVLTF.

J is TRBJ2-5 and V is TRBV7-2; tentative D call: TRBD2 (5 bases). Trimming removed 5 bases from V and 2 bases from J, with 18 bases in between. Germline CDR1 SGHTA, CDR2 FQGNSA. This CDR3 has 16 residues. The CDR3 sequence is CASSPSSAVPQETQYF. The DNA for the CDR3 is TGTGCCAGCAGCCCTAGCAGCGCGGTTCCGCAAGAGACCCAGTACTTC.

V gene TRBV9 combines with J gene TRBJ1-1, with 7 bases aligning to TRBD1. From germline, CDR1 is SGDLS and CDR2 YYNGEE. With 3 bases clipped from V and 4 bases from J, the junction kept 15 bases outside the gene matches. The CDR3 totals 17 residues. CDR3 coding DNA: TGTGCCAGCAGCGCCCGGGGGGGACAGTCGAGGATCACTGAAGCTTTCTTT. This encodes CASSARGGQSRITEAFF.